This TCR beta chain was identified during a study of cytomegalovirus exposure and HLA in healthy donors (dated by TCRdb to about 2017). Background for the entire study: An earlier analysis of 587 of the donors reported about 300 Gb of sequence data and some 110 million unique TCR beta sequences obtained from approximately 180 million T cells. An early release covering about 600 HLA-typed donors comprised 300 to 350 gigabases of sequencing data and 85 million to 100 million unique TCR sequences. The genetic ancestry cluster associated with self-reported Caucasian donors included roughly 84% of the roughly 400 genotyped donors. The aim of the study was to test whether cataloging public T cell receptors could identify signatures of past pathogen exposure. Using immunosequencing, the study profiled T cell repertoires from 550 to 750 subjects and related those repertoires to cytomegalovirus serostatus. Besides the first cohort of 666 subjects, a separate validation cohort made up of some 110 different subjects was used. High-throughput TCR immunosequencing, statistical association of individual TCRs with disease status, and machine learning were combined to predict cytomegalovirus infection status. In a later analysis, previously published TCR beta repertoires from several hundred donors were re-analyzed and high-resolution HLA genotyping was added so that TCR occurrence patterns could be studied. The later analysis used no new phenotypic data to find candidate immune exposures, relying instead on TCR beta sequences and their occurrence across donors. An earlier analysis of roughly 580 of the donors used high-throughput TCR beta sequencing to judge whether each TCR beta V gene segment behaved as functional or pseudogenic. Alongside the repertoire data, information on donor age, sex, ethnicity and CMV serostatus was compiled. A later genetic analysis used genome-wide SNP genotypes for about 55% of the 666 donors, treating that subset as a discovery cohort. All discovery cohort repertoires had been generated on a single sequencing platform. HLA typing included class I and class II loci at four-digit resolution. The number of typed donors differed by locus: roughly 629-640 for A, B, C, DRB1 and DQB1; 500 to 550 for DQA1; about 600 for DPA1; and some 470 for DPB1. Roughly five DR-DQ haplotypes were handled as single units for association and clustering because linkage in the cohort was strong. Across approximately 420 genotyped donors of the cohort, an average of roughly 230,000 unique TCR beta nucleotide sequences per donor were sequenced, and around 20% of those sequences were non-productive.

The library came from the immunoSEQ multiplex PCR assay. For the multiplex PCR, a mixture combining 60 forward primers for TCR Vbeta segments and 13 reverse primers for TCR Jbeta segments was used. The CDR3 region of rearranged TCR beta genes was amplified from genomic DNA by a multiplex PCR assay. The amplified TCR beta libraries were sequenced on the Illumina HiSeq System as 87-base-pair reads. The authors' pipeline ran thus. A later analysis tallied around 80 million unique TCR beta chains across the 700 or so repertoires, and some 12 million of those chains were shared by two or more donors. Raw reads were error-corrected and collapsed into unique sequences with a nearest-neighbor algorithm that merged closely related sequences to remove PCR and sequencing errors. CDR3 sequences were aligned to IMGT reference sequences to assign V, D and J gene segments. For a sequence to be retained, a match of at least six nucleotides was required to both a V gene segment and a J gene segment. Rearrangements were classified as productive when the CDR3 lacked stop codons and remained in frame with V and J, and all other rearrangements were classified as non-productive. CDR3 was defined according to IMGT convention as the region running from the second conserved V-encoded cysteine to the conserved J-encoded phenylalanine. The earlier analysis of more than 450 of the donors excluded sequences that lacked an unambiguous match to a single V gene segment. An earlier analysis of almost 600 of the donors classified V segments as functional when productive rearrangements were above 56.7% and as segregating when the standard deviation between donors was above 5%. A statistical classification framework was built for diagnosing cytomegalovirus status from the catalog of TCR beta chain sequences. In a later analysis, TCR nucleotide sequences were compared against IMGT/GENE-DB human TR gene sequences so that V and J genes could be assigned. Using the TCRdist pipeline, a later analysis assigned CDR3 sequences along with most-parsimonious VDJ recombination scenarios. A later analysis defined each TCR beta chain by its CDR3 amino acid sequence plus V-gene family, and excluded reads lacking a unique V-gene family. To address suspected cross-contamination and a sequencing artifact, a later analysis removed a few hundred highly shared, low-generation-probability nucleotide sequences. In a later analysis, a clonal expansion index for each public chain was calculated from normalized within-repertoire ranks of inferred template counts. Generation probabilities in a later analysis came from a VDJ recombination model fitted to out-of-frame rearrangements, and those results were checked against IGoR. In a later analysis, hypergeometric tests were used to score TCR-TCR, TCR-HLA and TCR-CMV co-occurrence, with a repertoire-size bias correction applied to TCR pairs. To estimate false discovery rates, a later analysis permuted the HLA or CMV assignments 20 times. In a later analysis, co-occurring TCRs were grouped using DBSCAN, with TCRdist sequence similarity added in when clustering inside HLA-allele-positive subsets. Co-occurrence clustering excluded repertoires with fewer than 30,000 or more than 120,000 public chains, plus five with anomalous nucleotide sharing. Sourced from immuneACCESS, this table was stored by TCRdb with only in-frame sequences that have V and J called. A share of the clones is absent; for the studies checked, an unresolved V gene accounts for under half, and the remainder has no known explanation. V and J calls and clone size are copied from that table; D and trimming were computed from the DNA. Counted in this sample were approximately 280,000 clones; around nine tenths of them appeared once. Approximately 2.2% of the sample comes from the top ten.

Trimmed from V: 4 bases; trimmed from J: 5 bases; junction bases lacking a gene match: 10. Including the terminal cysteine and phenylalanine, the CDR3 comprises 15 residues. Only the CDR3 DNA is retained, 45 bases long and in frame from the first base. CDR1 and CDR2 (MNHEY, SMNVEV) derive from the germline V gene (reference sequence). Worth noting for this clone: Its antigen remains unidentified. The input lacks base qualities; no much larger clone sits a single base away.

Study-wide conclusions, independent of this receptor: In a later genetic analysis, a missense DCLRE1C variant was associated with V-gene and J-gene trimming of TCR beta chains, and the association was replicated in an independent cohort. According to the authors, the approach could potentially be generalized to other disease states and immunological phenotypes. A few of the identified cytomegalovirus-associated TCR beta chains were confirmed in vitro to be specific for cytomegalovirus antigens. An earlier analysis of roughly 570 of the donors showed that most TCR beta V segments appeared in productive rearrangements either about 87% or about 30% of the time, which broadly matched IMGT annotations. At a false discovery rate of 0.05, a later analysis linked about 16,000 TCR beta sequences to specific HLA alleles. In a later analysis, TCR association rates were found to vary across HLA loci, with the most associated TCRs seen for DRB1 alleles and the fewest for HLA-C alleles. For the cohort, immune exposure information was limited to CMV serostatus. HLA typing was unavailable for some donors at each locus, so association tests used only the typed subset. In this cohort, only TCR beta chains were sequenced, and detectable features were limited by the absence of alpha or paired-chain data. Because the 87-base-pair reads could not distinguish some IMGT-functional V segments, including TRBV6-2 and TRBV6-3, those segments were excluded. A total of roughly 160 TCR beta chains were listed by the study as associated with cytomegalovirus. Linkage disequilibrium might explain the correlated functional status among segregating V segments, but an unknown experimental factor could not be excluded. A cluster of highly shared sequence variants was judged likely to be a technical artifact of the sequencing pipeline. In a later analysis, most CMV-associated TCR beta chains were found to appear HLA-restricted, with HLA associations seemingly driven largely by CMV exposure. In both the original and validation cohorts, the classifier was reported to diagnose cytomegalovirus status with high specificity and sensitivity. A further reported finding was that TCR beta sequences accurately predicted the HLA-A and HLA-B alleles for most subjects in the first cohort. Strong co-occurrence of HLA alleles, especially DR and DQ, made assigning TCR associations to individual alleles difficult. According to a later analysis, parvovirus B19, influenza, CMV and Epstein-Barr virus appeared linked to several top co-occurrence clusters. Roughly uniform sequencing depth across donors was assumed in presence/absence analyses, although this assumption may not hold. In a later genetic analysis, fewer N-insertions in productive TCRs were reported among donors in an Asian-associated ancestry cluster than the roughly 640-donor mean. A later analysis found that HLA-associated TCR beta chains were more clonally expanded and had lower generation probabilities than equally common non-associated chains. Across donors, most TCR sequences were observed very rarely, whereas some public TCRs were present in many individuals. The earlier analysis of almost 600 of the donors excluded about 16 rarely observed V segments, including chromosome 9 orphons, because counts were too low.

The cohort consisted of fewer than 700 healthy bone marrow donors. All cohort members were sampled while nominally healthy, although unrecorded immune exposures were likely present. The donor tested CMV seronegative and was one of the 352 seronegative cohort members. A peripheral blood sample was collected from each donor, and TCR beta sequencing was performed on peripheral blood mononuclear cells. Genomic DNA extraction from the blood cell samples was performed with the Qiagen DNeasy Blood Extraction Kit. Sequenced sample: PBMCs. The clonotype was recovered from a woman aged 18-29 years in good health and CMV-seronegative. This sequence uses TRBV27 and TRBJ2-7, with 8 bases aligning to TRBD1. CDR3 reads: CASSSDRVVLDEQYF. The nucleotide sequence is TGTGCCAGCAGTTCGGACAGGGTGGTTTTGGACGAGCAGTACTTC.